This T cell receptor (beta chain) was documented in a study of blood T cell repertoires in COVID-19. Turning to the study itself: Some COVID-19 samples were acute and others convalescent; all came from the United States, Italy and Spain. PBMCs, B-cell-depleted T cells, or T cells provided the cDNA or gDNA that made up the material.

Assay used: immunoSEQ multiplex PCR; TCRdb lists only in-frame clones, some missing. The sample carries around 170,000 clones, roughly 85% recorded once. CDR1 SGHAT and CDR2 FQNNGV come from the germline V gene. Germline trimming cut 1 base from V and 4 bases from J; bases unmatched to any gene: 8. CDR3 size: 17 residues. J is TRBJ2-1 and V is TRBV11-2; 9 nucleotides agree with TRBD2. This clonotype was sampled from a man aged 45-65 years with active or convalescent COVID-19. Material: peripheral blood. Here the CDR3 reads CASSLGSGLANYNEQFF. The CDR3 DNA reads as TGTGCCAGCAGCTTAGGGTCGGGACTAGCAAATTACAATGAGCAGTTCTTC. Full variable domain (rest looked up from reference TRBV11-2 and TRBJ2-1): EAGVAQSPRYKIIEKRQSVAFWCNPISGHATLYWYQQILGQGPKLLIQFQNNGVVDDSQLPKDRFSAERLKGVDSTLKIQPAKLEDSAVYLCASSLGSGLANYNEQFFGPGTRLTVL.